Below are 16 T cell receptor beta chains sequenced from a single sample in a study of OX40 agonist ivuxolimab in advanced cancers. Method: immunoSEQ multiplex PCR; TCRdb's copy keeps in-frame clones and lacks some. Here the sample spans tens of thousands of clones, 85% to 90% being singletons. The sample in question was CD4+ or CD8+ T cells sorted from blood, obtained in a trial of the OX40 agonist ivuxolimab. These receptors all stem from an adult with an advanced solid tumor such as melanoma, head and neck, liver or kidney cancer.

This rearrangement joins TRBV6-1 to TRBJ1-1; possible D gene TRBD1, 5 bases. The V gene lost 6 bases and the J gene lost 5 bases, with 13 bases spanning the gap. The CDR3 consists of 13 residues. CDR1 MNHNS and CDR2 SASEGT come from the germline V gene. The CDR3 spells CASRQGGGTEAFF. The CDR3 DNA reads TGTGCCAGCAGGCAGGGAGGCGGGACTGAAGCTTTCTTT.

The gene calls are TRBV6-6 and TRBJ2-7, with a possible D match to TRBD1 (6 bases). Deletions cut 6 bases from V and 0 bases from J, with 12 bases between. The CDR3 is 14 residues long. Germline CDR1 and CDR2: MNHNY and SVGAGI (reference sequence). CDR3 loop: CASRNDRSSYEQYF. The CDR3 nucleotides read TGTGCCAGCAGAAACGACAGGTCCTCCTACGAGCAGTACTTC.

The rearrangement uses TRBV5-6 and TRBJ2-1; 9 bases are shared with TRBD1. V was pared by 3 bases and J by 4 bases, with 11 bases of the junction left unmatched. CDR3 length equals 17 residues. Looked up from germline, CDR1 is SGHDT and CDR2 is YYEEEE. DNA for the CDR3: TGTGCCAGCAGCTCGACGACAGGGGGGTACTCTTACAATGAGCAGTTCTTC. This codes for CASSSTTGGYSYNEQFF.

The rearrangement uses TRBV6-1 and TRBJ2-7; D possibly uses TRBD1 or TRBD2 (5 bases each). This CDR3 contains 15 residues. Trimming pared 4 bases from V and 1 base from J, leaving 14 bases between. Germline V gene lookup returns CDR1 MNHNS and CDR2 SASEGT. CDR3 in amino acids: CASSASGTGSYEQYF. Here the CDR3 DNA reads TGTGCCAGCAGTGCATCCGGGACGGGGTCCTACGAGCAGTACTTC.

V gene TRBV29-1 combines with J gene TRBJ1-2; D ambiguous. From germline, CDR1 is SQVTM and CDR2 ANQGSEA. Trimming took 2 bases from V and 8 from J, leaving 12 bases between them. The CDR3 is 12 amino acids. The CDR3 region has the DNA TGCAGCGTTGAATCCCCCGAACTCGGCTACACCTTC. Translation: CSVESPELGYTF.

The chain has TRBV7-3 and TRBJ2-7; D unclear. There are 14 residues in the CDR3. V lost 5 bases and J 8 bases, leaving 19 bases between the germline ends. Per the germline V gene, CDR1 is SGHTA and CDR2 is FQGTGA. CDR3 nucleotide sequence: TGTGCCAGCAGCGCCGGGCCGGGCGCCCTCAAGCAGTACTTC. As protein: CASSAGPGALKQYF. Full variable domain (outside the CDR3, taken from reference TRBV7-3 and TRBJ2-7): GAGVSQTPSNKVTEKGKYVELRCDPISGHTALYWYRQSLGQGPEFLIYFQGTGAADDSGLPNDRFFAVRPEGSVSTLKIQRTERGDSAVYLCASSAGPGALKQYFGPGTRLTVT.

The chain carries TRBV5-1 and TRBJ1-2, with a possible D match to TRBD1 (5 bases). The length of the CDR3 is 15 residues. Germline V gene sequence: CDR1 SGHRS, CDR2 YFSETQ. V was shortened by 4 bases and J by 2 bases, with 15 bases between the two germline ends. The CDR3 sequence: CASSSPGTGNYGYTF. In DNA form, the CDR3 reads TGCGCCAGCAGCAGCCCCGGGACGGGAAACTATGGCTACACCTTC.

The V and J genes are TRBV6-1 and TRBJ1-1, with D unresolved. The germline V and J ends were trimmed by 0 bases and 7 bases, with 12 bases remaining between them. The CDR3 contains 14 residues. Germline loops: CDR1 MNHNS, CDR2 SASEGT. The CDR3 protein is CASSEALRSGEAFF. The CDR3 nucleotides read TGTGCCAGCAGTGAAGCCCTCCGCTCGGGTGAAGCTTTCTTT.

In its sample, this clone was seen once. The CDR3 region has the DNA TGCGCCAGCAGCACGACAATAGCCAAAAACATTCAGTACTTC. It codes for CASSTTIAKNIQYF. The chain couples TRBV5-1 to TRBJ2-4; D unclear. V shed 4 bases and J shed 0 bases, with 8 bases lying between them. The CDR3 contains 14 residues. Germline V gives CDR1 SGHRS, CDR2 YFSETQ.

The V call is TRBV5-1, the J call TRBJ2-1, with 8 bases matching TRBD2. V trimming: 0 bases; J trimming: 6 bases; junction bases outside the gene matches: 5. Per the germline V gene, CDR1 is SGHRS and CDR2 is YFSETQ. The CDR3 contains 15 residues. DNA of the CDR3: TGCGCCAGCAGCTTGGTTAGCGGGGTTTTCAATGAGCAGTTCTTC. It codes for CASSLVSGVFNEQFF.

This sequence joins TRBV5-1 and TRBJ1-4; D gene unclear. This CDR3 has 15 residues. Trimming pared 0 bases from V and 4 bases from J, leaving 10 bases between. Germline loops: CDR1 SGHRS, CDR2 YFSETQ. The CDR3 region has the DNA TGCGCCAGCAGCTTGGTTTCCGGGGTTAATGAAAAACTGTTTTTT. Its protein product is CASSLVSGVNEKLFF.

V and J are TRBV7-6 and TRBJ1-6; TRBD1 matches 7 bases. CDR3 size: 15 residues. V shed 5 bases and J 9 bases; nucleotides not matched to a gene: 10. Germline-derived CDR1 and CDR2 are SGHVS and FNYEAQ. The CDR3 spells CASSPRWQGGSPLHF. CDR3 DNA sequence: TGTGCCAGCAGCCCCAGGTGGCAGGGGGGTTCACCCCTCCACTTT.

The chain combines TRBV19 with TRBJ1-6; 7 bases map to TRBD1. V trimming: 4 bases; J trimming: 7 bases; junction bases outside the gene matches: 7. Germline V gene lookup returns CDR1 LNHDA and CDR2 SQIVND (reference sequence). The length of the CDR3 is 15 residues. The CDR3 DNA sequence: TGTGCCAGTAGTACCTCCGGGACAGCGAATTCACCCCTCCACTTT. Its protein is CASSTSGTANSPLHF. The variable domain in full, with the rest retrieved from reference TRBV19 and TRBJ1-6, is DGGITQSPKYLFRKEGQNVTLSCEQNLNHDAMYWYRQDPGQGLRLIYYSQIVNDFQKGDIAEGYSVSREKKESFPLTVTSAQKNPTAFYLCASSTSGTANSPLHFGNGTRLTVT.

The V gene is TRBV27, the J gene TRBJ2-3, with D tentatively TRBD2 (6 bases). V was shortened by 4 bases and J by 0 bases, with 11 bases between the two germline ends. Germline lookup yields CDR1 MNHEY and CDR2 SMNVEV (reference sequence). The CDR3 extends over 15 amino acids. CDR3 region: CASSWRVLSTDTQYF. The CDR3 DNA follows: TGTGCCAGCAGTTGGAGGGTCCTTAGCACAGATACGCAGTATTTT.

The rearrangement uses TRBV11-2 and TRBJ1-6; D possibly corresponds to TRBD1 (5 bases). V was clipped by 2 bases and J by 8 bases, with 13 bases between them. The germline V gene encodes CDR1 SGHAT and CDR2 FQNNGV. The CDR3 has 15 amino acids. The CDR3 DNA reads as TGTGCCAGCAGCTTAAATACAGGATCATATTCACCCCTCCACTTT. Protein product: CASSLNTGSYSPLHF. The entire variable domain, with the rest obtained from reference TRBV11-2 and TRBJ1-6, is as follows: EAGVAQSPRYKIIEKRQSVAFWCNPISGHATLYWYQQILGQGPKLLIQFQNNGVVDDSQLPKDRFSAERLKGVDSTLKIQPAKLEDSAVYLCASSLNTGSYSPLHFGNGTRLTVT.

V is TRBV9 and J is TRBJ1-4; no firm D call. Germline CDR1 SGDLS, CDR2 YYNGEE. The CDR3 extends over 15 amino acids. V lost 0 bases and J 7 bases, leaving 13 bases between the germline ends. CDR3 bases: TGTGCCAGCAGCGTAGGAAGTAGTCGGGGTGAAAAACTGTTTTTT. Its translation is CASSVGSSRGEKLFF.